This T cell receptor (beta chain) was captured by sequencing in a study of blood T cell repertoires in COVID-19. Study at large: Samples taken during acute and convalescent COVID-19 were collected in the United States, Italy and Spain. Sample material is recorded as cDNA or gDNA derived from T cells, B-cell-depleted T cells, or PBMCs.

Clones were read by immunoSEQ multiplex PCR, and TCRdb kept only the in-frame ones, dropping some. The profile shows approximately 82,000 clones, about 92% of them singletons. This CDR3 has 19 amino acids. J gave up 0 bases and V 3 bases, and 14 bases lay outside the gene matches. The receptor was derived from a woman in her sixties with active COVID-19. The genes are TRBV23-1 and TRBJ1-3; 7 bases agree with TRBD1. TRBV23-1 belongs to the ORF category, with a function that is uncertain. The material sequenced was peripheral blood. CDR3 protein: CASSQPWDSPRGSGNTIYF. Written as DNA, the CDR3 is TGCGCCAGCAGTCAGCCCTGGGACAGCCCCAGGGGCTCTGGAAACACCATATATTTT.